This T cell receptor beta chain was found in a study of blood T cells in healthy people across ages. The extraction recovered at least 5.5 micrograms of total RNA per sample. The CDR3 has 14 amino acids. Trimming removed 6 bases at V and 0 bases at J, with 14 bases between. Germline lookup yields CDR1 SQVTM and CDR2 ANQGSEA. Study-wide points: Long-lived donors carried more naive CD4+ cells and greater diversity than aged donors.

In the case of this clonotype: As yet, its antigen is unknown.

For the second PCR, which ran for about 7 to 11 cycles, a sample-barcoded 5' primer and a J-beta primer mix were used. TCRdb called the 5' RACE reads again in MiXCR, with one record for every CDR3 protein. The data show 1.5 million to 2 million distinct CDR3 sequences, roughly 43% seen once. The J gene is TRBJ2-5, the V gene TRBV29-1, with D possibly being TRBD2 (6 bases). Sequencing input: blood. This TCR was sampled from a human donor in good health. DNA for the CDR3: TGCAGCGTGAGACCAGGACTACACCAAGAGACCCAGTACTTC. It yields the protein CSVRPGLHQETQYF. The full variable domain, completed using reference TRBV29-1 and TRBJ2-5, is SAVISQKPSRDICQRGTSLTIQCQVDSQVTMMFWYRQQPGQSLTLIATANQGSEATYESGFVIDKFPISRPNLTFSTLTVSNMSPEDSSIYLCSVRPGLHQETQYFGPGTRLLVL.